This TCR beta chain originates from a study of graft-versus-host responses after intestinal transplantation. Whole-study context: Transplants were multivisceral, liver-intestinal, or isolated intestinal. Every recipient had anti-thymocyte globulin induction and about three years of tacrolimus plus steroids.

General observations from the study: GvH clones were identified in recipient marrow, with some first appearing in ileum or blood. Patients who carried graft-donor T cell macrochimerism also had high graft-versus-host to host-versus-graft clonal ratios in their allografts.

Note on this clone: Its specificity is unknown.

This table comes from immunoSEQ multiplex PCR, and its TCRdb copy is limited to in-frame clones, with some not included. The table records about 21,000 clones, 89% of them present only once. Trimming shortened V by 4 bases and J by 3 bases, and 17 bases separated the two germline ends. This CDR3 is 16 amino acids long. Per germline, CDR1 SGDLS and CDR2 YYNGEE. This sequence joins TRBV9 and TRBJ1-3, with a weak D call TRBD1 (6 bases). Material: PBMCs, obtained about 62 days after intestinal transplantation. The clonotype comes from a human patient who received an intestinal transplant, so some T cells may come from the graft donor. CDR3 loop: CASSPSPGAFGNTIYF. In nucleotides, the CDR3 is TGTGCCAGCAGCCCGAGCCCGGGGGCGTTTGGAAACACCATATATTTT.